Here is one TCR beta chain with its context. What it binds is unknown. This table comes from immunoSEQ multiplex PCR, and its TCRdb copy is limited to in-frame clones, with some not included. The repertoire holds about 180,000 clones, with about nine tenths as singletons. This entry belongs to a study of T cell responses to AZD1222 COVID-19 vaccine. Germline-derived CDR1 and CDR2 are MDHEN and SYDVKM. V lost 5 bases to trimming and J lost 0 bases, with 12 bases between them. The CDR3 spans 15 residues. General observations from the study: Reports indicate that nearly half of spike-specific TCRs are directed at unmutated variant regions. Once two AZD1222 doses were given, Spike-specific TCR breadth and depth went up. Donors were mostly white British, more females; clonal diversity possibly underestimated.

This sample comprised peripheral blood, obtained 28 days after the second dose of the MenACWY control vaccine. The chain joins TRBV28 to TRBJ2-3, with D maybe TRBD2 (5 bases). The source of this sequence is an adult who received the MenACWY meningococcal vaccine as a control. CDR3 nucleotides: TGTGCCAGCAGTAAGCGGATCTCTAGCACAGATACGCAGTATTTT. Its translation: CASSKRISSTDTQYF.